This T cell receptor (beta chain) derives from a study of cytomegalovirus exposure and HLA in healthy donors. Findings and limits, study-wide: Trimming of TCR beta V- and J-genes showed a link, identified in a later analysis, to a missense DCLRE1C variant. At a 0.05 false discovery rate, a later analysis found around 17,000 TCR beta sequences to be associated with HLA alleles.

This PCR relied on a set of 60 Vbeta primers and 13 Jbeta primers. Source study methods: About 9.9 million shared chains were among roughly 81 million unique TCR beta chains counted in a later analysis. Assay used: immunoSEQ multiplex PCR; TCRdb lists only in-frame clones, some missing. V, J and clone size were drawn from that table, and D and trimming were deduced from the DNA. The table records about 180,000 clones, 84% of them present only once. The donors gave bone marrow, and they were healthy. In the case of this clone: Its antigen remains unknown.

Sample: PBMCs. This receptor was taken from a young man in good health and CMV-seronegative.

The CDR3 bases are TGTGCCAGCAGCCAAGAGGCAGCGGGAGGGCCCGAGACCCAGTACTTC. As protein: CASSQEAAGGPETQYF. The J gene is TRBJ2-5, the V gene TRBV4-2; 10 positions match TRBD2. Germline lookup yields CDR1 LGHNA and CDR2 YNFKEQ. J lost 5 bases, V lost 0 bases, and 6 bases had no gene match. This CDR3 comprises 16 residues.